These T cell receptor beta chains were read from a single sample in a study of T cell changes during pregnancy in multiple sclerosis. Sequencing used immunoSEQ multiplex PCR; TCRdb keeps in-frame clones, though not all of them. In the table there are 70,000 to 90,000 clones, roughly 93% of which are singletons. The material sequenced was peripheral blood, taken in the first trimester of pregnancy. The source of these receptors is a female donor with multiple sclerosis, enrolled in a pregnancy study. Both conserved end residues are part of each CDR3. D genes are given only for firm matches. Clone size, where shown, is once, few, many, or a class for clones that have expanded.

clone_size,v_call,j_call,d_call,cdr3_aa,cdr3_nt
-,TRBV18,TRBJ1-3,-,CASSPTSSAPSGEFRNTIYF,TGTGCCAGCTCACCAACCTCGTCAGCCCCATCAGGGGAATTCAGAAACACCATATATTTT
-,TRBV2,TRBJ2-3,-,CASSERDTQYF,TGTGCCAGCAGCGAGAGAGATACGCAGTATTTT
-,TRBV5-1,TRBJ2-7,TRBD2,CASSLAGSGGYSYEQYF,TGCGCCAGCAGCTTGGCCGGTAGCGGGGGGTACTCCTACGAGCAGTACTTC
-,TRBV6-5,TRBJ1-2,TRBD1,CASRQGSYGYTF,TGTGCCAGCCGACAGGGTAGCTATGGCTACACCTTC
-,TRBV5-1,TRBJ2-2,TRBD1,CASSPGQGAVAAGELFF,TGCGCCAGCAGCCCGGGACAGGGGGCAGTAGCGGCCGGGGAGCTGTTTTTT
-,TRBV6-1,TRBJ1-2,-,CAGGLGGLGDGYTF,TGTGCCGGGGGCCTGGGGGGGCTGGGGGATGGCTACACCTTC
-,TRBV13,TRBJ2-1,TRBD2,CASSILAGGLWGEQFF,TGTGCCAGCAGCATCCTAGCGGGGGGGCTTTGGGGTGAGCAGTTCTTC
-,TRBV19,TRBJ1-4,TRBD1,CASLDRGEDEKLFF,TGTGCCAGTTTGGACAGGGGGGAGGATGAAAAACTGTTTTTT
-,TRBV7-6,TRBJ2-7,TRBD1,CASSARTQGPGPYEQYF,TGTGCCAGCAGCGCGCGAACACAGGGGCCCGGCCCCTACGAGCAGTACTTC
-,TRBV9,TRBJ1-2,-,CASSVATDSFYGYTF,TGTGCCAGCAGCGTAGCGACGGACAGCTTCTATGGCTACACCTTC
once,TRBV27,TRBJ2-7,-,CASSFSSAYEQYF,TGTGCCAGCAGCTTCTCCTCCGCCTACGAGCAGTACTTC
-,TRBV6-4,TRBJ2-1,-,CASSPELYNEQFF,TGTGCCAGCAGTCCCGAACTCTACAATGAGCAGTTCTTC
-,TRBV11-2,TRBJ2-1,TRBD1,CASGTGVHNEQFF,TGTGCCAGCGGGACAGGGGTGCACAATGAGCAGTTCTTC
-,TRBV7-6,TRBJ2-5,TRBD2,CASSFQLAGTVGETQYF,TGTGCCAGCAGCTTCCAACTAGCGGGGACGGTGGGGGAGACCCAGTACTTC
-,TRBV5-1,TRBJ1-2,TRBD1,CASSLSPGRRTGQPRVGYGYTF,TGCGCCAGCAGCTTGTCTCCGGGCAGGAGGACGGGACAGCCCCGTGTGGGGTATGGCTACACCTTC
-,TRBV28,TRBJ1-1,-,CASSFLQGYTEAFF,TGTGCCAGCAGTTTCCTACAGGGTTACACTGAAGCTTTCTTT
-,TRBV4-3,TRBJ2-5,-,CASSRTAQETQYF,TGCGCCAGCAGCCGGACAGCGCAAGAGACCCAGTACTTC
-,TRBV5-4,TRBJ2-1,-,CASSSVETYNEQFF,TGTGCCAGCAGCTCGGTTGAAACCTACAATGAGCAGTTCTTC
-,TRBV7-9,TRBJ2-1,TRBD2,CASSLAEGGRNNEQFF,TGTGCCAGCAGCTTAGCCGAGGGCGGGAGGAACAATGAGCAGTTCTTC
once,TRBV7-3,TRBJ2-3,-,CASSPQLGAGTDTQYF,TGTGCCAGCAGCCCTCAGCTGGGGGCCGGCACAGATACGCAGTATTTT
-,TRBV7-9,TRBJ1-3,-,CASSPRAQGKGNTIYF,TGTGCCAGCAGCCCTCGGGCCCAGGGGAAAGGAAACACCATATATTTT
-,TRBV7-6,TRBJ2-7,-,CASSLLTRGQSEQYF,TGTGCCAGCAGCTTATTGACCAGGGGACAATCCGAGCAGTACTTC
-,TRBV9,TRBJ1-3,TRBD1,CASSVEGQGSGNTIYF,TGTGCCAGCAGCGTAGAAGGACAGGGGTCTGGAAACACCATATATTTT
-,TRBV14,TRBJ1-1,-,CASSLWTGVNTEAFF,TGTGCCAGCAGTCTGTGGACGGGGGTGAACACTGAAGCTTTCTTT
once,TRBV2,TRBJ2-1,-,CASSPGDNEQFF,TGTGCCAGCAGTCCGGGAGACAATGAGCAGTTCTTC
-,TRBV7-6,TRBJ1-4,TRBD1,CASSRGQGGEKLFF,TGTGCCAGCAGCAGGGGACAGGGAGGCGAAAAACTGTTTTTT
-,TRBV29-1,TRBJ2-1,TRBD2,CSGESRRGFSNEQFF,TGCAGCGGCGAGTCTAGGCGGGGGTTCAGCAATGAGCAGTTCTTC
-,TRBV7-9,TRBJ1-5,-,CASSLVRGLNVNQPQHF,TGTGCCAGCAGCTTAGTCAGGGGTTTAAATGTCAATCAGCCCCAGCATTTT
-,TRBV7-2,TRBJ2-1,-,CASSLVGVPYNEQFF,TGTGCCAGCAGCTTAGTGGGAGTGCCCTACAATGAGCAGTTCTTC
-,TRBV7-3,TRBJ1-1,-,CASSLYRYTEAFF,TGTGCCAGCAGCTTATACCGGTACACTGAAGCTTTCTTT
-,TRBV25-1,TRBJ1-1,TRBD1,CASSYSGTGGTEAFF,TGTGCCAGCAGTTACTCCGGGACAGGGGGCACTGAAGCTTTCTTT
-,TRBV15,TRBJ2-7,TRBD2,CATSRDWAGGYEQYF,TGTGCCACCAGCAGAGATTGGGCGGGGGGCTACGAGCAGTACTTC
-,TRBV9,TRBJ2-2,TRBD2,CASSVGLAGGNTGELFF,TGTGCCAGCAGCGTAGGGCTAGCGGGGGGTAACACCGGGGAGCTGTTTTTT
-,TRBV2,TRBJ2-3,-,CASSGFTQMGSSTDTQYF,TGTGCCAGCAGTGGTTTTACCCAGATGGGCTCTAGCACAGATACGCAGTATTTT
-,TRBV6-5,TRBJ1-1,-,CASSYRDPWSTEAFF,TGTGCCAGCAGTTACCGCGACCCTTGGAGCACTGAAGCTTTCTTT
once,TRBV27,TRBJ2-7,-,CASRADRRPYEQYF,TGTGCCAGCAGGGCCGACAGGCGCCCCTACGAGCAGTACTTC
-,TRBV5-8,TRBJ2-7,-,CASSLGGAVSYEQYF,TGTGCCAGCAGCTTAGGAGGGGCAGTCTCCTACGAGCAGTACTTC
-,TRBV5-8,TRBJ1-1,-,CASSLGGGGYTEAFF,TGTGCCAGCAGCTTGGGCGGGGGGGGCTACACTGAAGCTTTCTTT
-,TRBV28,TRBJ2-1,TRBD1,CASSPMRTGSYNEQFF,TGTGCCAGCAGTCCGATGAGGACAGGGTCCTACAATGAGCAGTTCTTC
-,TRBV19,TRBJ1-5,-,CASSIRRVENQPQHF,TGTGCCAGTAGTATCAGACGGGTAGAAAATCAGCCCCAGCATTTT
-,TRBV5-8,TRBJ1-4,-,CASSLDRAGEKLFF,TGTGCCAGCAGCTTGGACAGGGCTGGTGAAAAACTGTTTTTT
-,TRBV28,TRBJ2-7,-,CASTISGRQGQDEQYF,TGTGCCAGCACTATTTCGGGGAGGCAGGGTCAGGACGAGCAGTACTTC
-,TRBV14,TRBJ2-5,TRBD1,CASSQVRRGPPQETQYF,TGTGCCAGCAGCCAAGTGAGAAGGGGGCCACCCCAAGAGACCCAGTACTTC
-,TRBV18,TRBJ1-5,TRBD1,CASSLTGQGSNQPQHF,TGTGCCAGCTCACTGACCGGACAGGGTAGCAATCAGCCCCAGCATTTT
-,TRBV10-3,TRBJ1-1,-,CAISDGGLTNTEAFF,TGTGCCATCAGCGACGGAGGGTTGACGAACACTGAAGCTTTCTTT
-,TRBV7-9,TRBJ1-6,-,CASSLDPGRSHNSPLHF,TGTGCCAGCAGCTTAGACCCAGGCCGTTCTCATAATTCACCCCTCCACTTT
-,TRBV2,TRBJ2-7,TRBD1,CASLGTGGEQYF,TGTGCCAGCCTAGGGACAGGGGGCGAGCAGTACTTC
-,TRBV4-2,TRBJ1-3,TRBD1,CASSPRGQESGNTIYF,TGTGCCAGCAGCCCCCGAGGACAGGAATCGGGAAACACCATATATTTT
-,TRBV5-1,TRBJ2-3,TRBD1,CASSLVENRGARTDTQYF,TGCGCCAGCAGCTTGGTGGAGAACAGGGGCGCACGGACAGATACGCAGTATTTT
-,TRBV5-1,TRBJ2-5,TRBD2,CASRDSGSWQETQYF,TGCGCCAGTCGGGATAGCGGGAGTTGGCAAGAGACCCAGTACTTC
-,TRBV28,TRBJ2-7,TRBD1,CASSTGTNYREQYF,TGTGCCAGCTCGACAGGGACAAATTATCGGGAGCAGTACTTC
-,TRBV10-3,TRBJ2-3,TRBD1,CAISLDRVQDTQYF,TGTGCCATCAGCCTCGACAGGGTACAAGATACGCAGTATTTT
-,TRBV7-9,TRBJ1-1,-,CASSPPPGGGEGAFF,TGTGCCAGCAGCCCTCCGCCGGGGGGGGGCGAGGGAGCTTTCTTT
-,TRBV7-9,TRBJ1-3,TRBD1,CASSFWTGASSSGNTIYF,TGTGCCAGCAGCTTCTGGACAGGGGCCTCATCCTCTGGAAACACCATATATTTT
-,TRBV6-1,TRBJ2-6,TRBD1,CASSEVRDRATGSGANVLTF,TGTGCCAGCAGTGAAGTCCGGGACAGGGCGACGGGGTCTGGGGCCAACGTCCTGACTTTC
-,TRBV10-3,TRBJ2-5,TRBD2,CAISPGTSEETQYF,TGTGCCATCAGCCCTGGGACTAGCGAAGAGACCCAGTACTTC
-,TRBV27,TRBJ1-4,-,CASSRRDEKLFF,TGTGCCAGCAGCCGGAGGGATGAAAAACTGTTTTTT
once,TRBV2,TRBJ2-2,TRBD1,CASYGDRGRKTGELFF,TGTGCCAGCTATGGGGACAGGGGGCGGAAGACCGGGGAGCTGTTTTTT
once,TRBV6-5,TRBJ2-7,-,CASRIQGGTYEQYF,TGTGCCAGCAGGATTCAGGGTGGGACCTACGAGCAGTACTTC
-,TRBV7-7,TRBJ2-2,-,CASSPLDTGELFF,TGTGCCAGCAGCCCCCTCGACACCGGGGAGCTGTTTTTT